This TCR beta chain originates from a study of cytomegalovirus exposure and HLA in healthy donors. Study-level information: The roughly 670 first-cohort repertoires and the roughly 120 validation repertoires shared the same platform, a later analysis reported.

Assay used: immunoSEQ multiplex PCR; TCRdb lists only in-frame clones, some missing. The sample holds more than 95,000 clones, roughly 88% seen once. Study-wide results and limits: Some TCR beta chains (more than 150 of them) were listed as cytomegalovirus-associated.

This clone was counted a few times. What it binds is not known. The TCR was taken from a man in his late teens or twenties in good health and CMV-seronegative. The material sequenced was PBMCs.

CDR3 in DNA: TGTGCCTGGGACAGCGCCTACAATGAGCAGTTCTTC. Its translation: CAWDSAYNEQFF. The V call is TRBV30, the J call TRBJ2-1; a possible D gene is TRBD1 (5 bases). Germline CDR1 is GTSNPN and CDR2 is SVGIG (reference sequence). This CDR3 is 12 amino acids long. With 5 bases removed from V and 2 bases from J, the gap between germline ends came to 7 bases. The entire variable domain, with the rest obtained from reference TRBV30 and TRBJ2-1, is as follows: SQTIHQWPATLVQPVGSPLSLECTVEGTSNPNLYWYRQAAGRGLQLLFYSVGIGQISSEVPQNLSASRPQDRQFILSSKKLLLSDSGFYLCAWDSAYNEQFFGPGTRLTVL.